What follows describes a single TCR beta chain. Its antigen is currently unknown. The repertoire was sequenced with immunoSEQ multiplex PCR; TCRdb's copy has only in-frame clones and lacks some. Found here are 15,000 to 20,000 clones, around 96% of them singletons; the top ten hold approximately 0.62%. This CDR3 is built from 15 residues. This sample stems from a study of monozygotic twins with cystic fibrosis. General observations from the study: Median Simpson clonality of approximately 0.01 suggested naive T cells predominated.

This rearrangement joins TRBV21-1 to TRBJ2-2. TRBV21-1 is a known pseudogene. Input material: blood. This TCR was sampled from a girl aged 2 to 9 with cystic fibrosis. CDR3 DNA sequence: TGTGCCAGCAGCAAAGATCCGGGGCACACCGGGGAGCTGTTTTTT. It encodes CASSKDPGHTGELFF.